The 9 T cell receptor beta chains below all came from one sample that was sequenced in a study of blood T cells in healthy people across ages. It was with a sample-barcoded 5' primer and a J-beta primer mix that a second PCR of roughly 7 to 12 cycles was run. TCRdb passed the 5' RACE reads through MiXCR, listing each CDR3 protein once. This sample has around 690,000 distinct CDR3 sequences, with approximately 50% found just once. The source material was blood. The receptors come from a man aged 60 to 69 in good health.

The chain is built from TRBV28 and TRBJ1-5; TRBD1 is a possible D gene (6 bases). From germline, CDR1 is MDHEN and CDR2 SYDVKM. The V gene lost 6 bases and the J gene lost 2 bases, with 17 bases spanning the gap. The CDR3 spans 16 residues. CDR3 nucleotides: TGTGCCAGCAGCCGGGCACAGGGTAGTGGCAATCAGCCCCAGCATTTT. Its protein is CASSRAQGSGNQPQHF.

This chain's CDR3 is CVTRGPNTEAFF. DNA of the CDR3: TGCGTAACCCGAGGACCGAACACTGAAGCTTTCTTT. The chain has TRBV29-1 and TRBJ1-1; no clear D gene. The CDR3 is made up of 12 amino acids. The germline CDR1 and CDR2 sequences are SQVTM and ANQGSEA.

The chain carries TRBV7-8 and TRBJ2-7; D not resolved. Germline assignment: CDR1 SGHVS and CDR2 FQNEAQ. Trimming removed 5 bases at V and 0 bases at J, with 11 bases between. The CDR3 loop spans 14 amino acids. The CDR3 nucleotides are TGTGCCAGCAGCCTCGACGCGTTCTCCTACGAGCAGTACTTC. Translated, it gives CASSLDAFSYEQYF.

There are a few counts of this clonotype. The CDR3: CASSLGSQGEDKNIQYF. The DNA for the CDR3 is TGTGCCAGCAGCTTAGGATCGCAGGGGGAGGACAAAAACATTCAGTACTTC. The rearrangement uses TRBV13 and TRBJ2-4; D is perhaps TRBD1 (7 bases). There are 17 residues in the CDR3. Germline CDR1 and CDR2: PRHDT and FYEKMQ (reference sequence). Trimming left V 0 bases short and J 3 bases short, with 15 bases between.

The CDR3 here is CASSGPGGVGLGYGYTF. The CDR3 nucleotides are TGTGCCAGCAGTGGGCCCGGGGGCGTCGGGCTGGGCTATGGCTACACCTTC. The chain joins TRBV27 to TRBJ1-2, with TRBD1 as a possible D gene (6 bases). Germline V gene sequence: CDR1 MNHEY, CDR2 SMNVEV (reference sequence). V was clipped by 5 bases and J by 4 bases, with 23 bases between them. The CDR3 totals 17 residues.

J is TRBJ2-2 and V is TRBV10-2; 7 nucleotides align to TRBD1. This CDR3 has 13 amino acids. The ends lost 6 bases at V and 7 bases at J; junction bases unmatched: 5. The V gene's germline CDR1 is WSHSY and CDR2 SAAADI. The CDR3 DNA reads as TGCGCCAGCAGGACAGGGCCTGTCGGGGAGCTGTTTTTT. Translation gives CASRTGPVGELFF.

This clonotype was detected only a few times. CDR3 residues: CASSLGPSSTEQYF. The CDR3 DNA is TGTGCCAGCAGCTTAGGCCCCTCCTCCACCGAGCAGTACTTC. The chain recombines TRBV11-2 with TRBJ2-7; D gene unclear. V lost 1 base to trimming and J lost 6 bases, with 13 bases between them. Germline V gene sequence: CDR1 SGHAT, CDR2 FQNNGV. CDR3 length: 14 residues.

The CDR3 region is CASSPDRVGFEQYF. As DNA, the CDR3 is TGTGCCAGCAGTCCCGACAGGGTCGGATTCGAGCAGTACTTC. V usage is TRBV6-5 and J usage is TRBJ2-5; 7 bases line up with TRBD1. The last part of the DNA fits TRBJ2-7 better; the J call may be wrong. Germline CDR1 is MNHEY and CDR2 is SVGAGI. This CDR3 has 14 residues.

The genes are TRBV7-9 and TRBJ2-3; TRBD1 matches at 7 bases. V lost 3 bases, J lost 4 bases, and 4 bases stayed unmatched. From germline, CDR1 is SEHNR and CDR2 FQNEAQ (reference sequence). The CDR3 has 14 amino acids. The CDR3 region is CASSFTGDADTQYF. The CDR3 DNA is TGTGCCAGCAGCTTCACAGGGGACGCAGATACGCAGTATTTT. The full variable domain, with the rest looked up from reference TRBV7-9 and TRBJ2-3, is DTGVSQNPRHKITKRGQNVTFRCDPISEHNRLYWYRQTLGQGPEFLTYFQNEAQLEKSRLLSDRFSAERPKGSFSTLEIQRTEQGDSAMYLCASSFTGDADTQYFGPGTRLTVL.